Listed below are T cell receptor beta chains from one sample, sequenced in a study of graft-versus-host responses after intestinal transplantation. For these receptors, no antigen is known. The protocol was immunoSEQ multiplex PCR, while the TCRdb copy is restricted to in-frame clones and leaves out a portion. The repertoire has about 48,000 clones, approximately 91% of them found once; the top ten carry 2% to 2.5%. The sequencing used unstimulated CD4+ T cells sorted from spleen or lymph node cells, collected before transplant. All receptors derive from a human donor who was the organ donor for an intestinal transplant. Both conserved end residues are part of each CDR3. D genes are given only for firm matches. A clone size is listed for some rows: how often the clone was seen (once, few, many), or a class if it is expanded.

.	TRBJ2-4	TRBV28	.	CASSLTGDIQYF	TGTGCCAGCAGTTTGACTGGGGACATTCAGTACTTC
.	TRBJ2-6	TRBV11-2	once	CASSLGSGANVLTF	TGTGCCAGCAGCTTAGGCTCTGGGGCCAACGTCCTGACTTTC
.	TRBJ2-1	TRBV7-3	.	CASSTRDGNNEQFF	TGTGCCAGCAGCACGCGGGACGGAAACAATGAGCAGTTCTTC
.	TRBJ2-3	TRBV23-1	.	CASSRYPQGGPRDTQYF	TGCGCCAGCAGTCGGTACCCCCAGGGAGGCCCCAGGGATACGCAGTATTTT
.	TRBJ2-1	TRBV15	.	CATSRRSSYNEQFF	TGTGCCACCAGCAGGAGAAGCTCCTACAATGAGCAGTTCTTC
TRBD2	TRBJ2-1	TRBV7-8	.	CASSLGPGTSVNEQFF	TGTGCCAGCAGCTTAGGCCCCGGGACTAGCGTCAATGAGCAGTTCTTC
TRBD2	TRBJ2-1	TRBV25-1	.	CASSETSGEHNEQFF	TGTGCCAGCAGTGAGACTAGCGGGGAACACAATGAGCAGTTCTTC
.	TRBJ1-2	TRBV7-2	.	CASSLQGLYYGYTF	TGTGCCAGCAGCTTACAGGGGCTTTACTATGGCTACACCTTC
TRBD2	TRBJ2-1	TRBV9	.	CASSWRLAGEFGYNEQFF	TGTGCCAGCAGCTGGAGACTAGCGGGAGAATTCGGTTACAATGAGCAGTTCTTC
.	TRBJ2-6	TRBV6-6	.	CASSLATVDGANVLTF	TGTGCCAGCAGTTTGGCGACGGTCGATGGGGCCAACGTCCTGACTTTC
.	TRBJ2-7	TRBV6-1	.	CASSDPSGQNSYEQYF	TGTGCCAGCAGTGACCCAAGTGGACAGAACTCCTACGAGCAGTACTTC
.	TRBJ1-2	TRBV6-5	.	CASSDNYGYTF	TGTGCCAGCAGTGACAACTATGGCTACACCTTC
.	TRBJ2-3	TRBV5-1	.	CASSLDRTSTDTQYF	TGCGCCAGCAGCTTGGACAGAACTAGCACAGATACGCAGTATTTT
.	TRBJ1-1	TRBV2	.	CASYFSVNTEAFF	TGTGCCAGCTATTTCAGTGTGAACACTGAAGCTTTCTTT
TRBD2	TRBJ2-7	TRBV28	.	CASSPSGSLRYEQYF	TGTGCCAGCAGCCCTAGCGGGAGTCTACGCTACGAGCAGTACTTC
TRBD1	TRBJ2-5	TRBV28	.	CASSFSDRGIEAQYF	TGTGCCAGCAGTTTCTCGGACAGGGGGATAGAGGCCCAGTACTTC